This T cell receptor beta chain was profiled in a study of response to subunit inactivated influenza vaccine. Findings of the study overall: Every seasonal influenza vaccination brings in few new T cells, the authors suggested.

MiXCR was run by TCRdb on the RT-PCR reads, yielding one entry per CDR3 protein. Counted here are about 150,000 distinct CDR3 sequences, roughly a tenth occurring once; the ten biggest clones make up approximately 35%. The CDR3 spans 17 residues. The germline CDR1 and CDR2 sequences are SGHDT and YYEEEE. The trim removed 0 bases at V and 6 bases at J, leaving 4 bases unmatched. This clonotype has at least ten counts. What it binds is unknown. Sample: CD8+ T cells sorted from PBMCs, taken roughly 24 months after vaccination. The sequence derives from a man aged 50-75 years who received an inactivated influenza vaccine. The chain employs TRBV5-6 and TRBJ2-1; 15 bases map to TRBD2. For the CDR3, the DNA is TGTGCCAGCAGCTTGGAGGGACTAGCGGGAGGAGGCAATGAGCAGTTCTTC. The encoded protein is CASSLEGLAGGGNEQFF. Variable domain in full (rest from reference TRBV5-6 and TRBJ2-1): DAGVTQSPTHLIKTRGQQVTLRCSPKSGHDTVSWYQQALGQGPQFIFQYYEEEERQRGNFPDRFSGHQFPNYSSELNVNALLLGDSALYLCASSLEGLAGGGNEQFFGPGTRLTVL.